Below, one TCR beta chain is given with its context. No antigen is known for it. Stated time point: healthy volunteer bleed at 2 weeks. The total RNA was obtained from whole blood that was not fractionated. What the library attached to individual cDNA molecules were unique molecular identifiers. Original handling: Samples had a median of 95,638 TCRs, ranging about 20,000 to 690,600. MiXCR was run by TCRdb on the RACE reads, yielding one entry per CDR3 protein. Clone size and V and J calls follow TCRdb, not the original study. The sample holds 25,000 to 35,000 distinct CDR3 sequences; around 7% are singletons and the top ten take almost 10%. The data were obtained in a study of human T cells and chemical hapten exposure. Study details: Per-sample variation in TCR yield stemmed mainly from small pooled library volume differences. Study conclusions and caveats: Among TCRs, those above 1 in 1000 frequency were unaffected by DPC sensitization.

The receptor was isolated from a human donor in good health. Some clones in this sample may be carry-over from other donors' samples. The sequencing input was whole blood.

The CDR3 here is CASSSWGTGSGNEQFF. CDR3 bases: TGTGCCAGCAGTTCTTGGGGGACAGGGTCCGGCAATGAGCAGTTCTTC. The J gene is TRBJ2-1, the V gene TRBV16; 9 bases match TRBD1. The germline CDR1 and CDR2 sequences are KGHSY and FQNENV. Germline trimming cut 6 bases from V and 6 bases from J; bases unmatched to any gene: 12. The CDR3 is 16 amino acids.